This TCR beta chain was captured by sequencing in a study of cytomegalovirus exposure and HLA in healthy donors. Study-level points and caveats: A highly shared variant cluster was judged a likely technical artifact. Whilst most TCR sequences proved rare, a subset of public TCRs occurred across many donors. Donor immune exposure was known only as CMV serostatus.

As regards this clone: Its antigen is currently unknown.

Primers included in the PCR were 60 Vbeta and 13 Jbeta primers. Using immunoSEQ multiplex PCR, the repertoire was profiled, and TCRdb retains in-frame clones only, with some absent. This table holds 100,000 or so clones, about 75% found once. This CDR3 has 14 amino acids. Germline V lookup: CDR1 LNHDA, CDR2 SQIVND (reference sequence). Deletions cut 7 bases from V and 7 bases from J, with 20 bases between. The rearrangement uses TRBV19 and TRBJ2-7; possibly TRBD1 for D (5 bases). The sequencing sample was made of PBMCs. The sequence derives from a woman between 35 and 50 years old in good health and CMV-seronegative. CDR3 region: CASTPTDRWDEQYF. CDR3 bases: TGTGCCAGTACCCCGACAGACCGTTGGGATGAGCAGTACTTC.